The T cell receptor (beta chain) described here comes from a study of beta chain features in type 1 diabetes. The entirety of the isolated RNA underwent reverse transcription, so expressed TCRB transcripts were sequenced. Profiled with immunoSEQ multiplex PCR; TCRdb holds only in-frame clones, not every one. Here the sample spans around 450,000 clones, about an eighth being singletons. Trimming cost V 5 bases and J 6 bases; bases outside gene matches: 9. The germline gives CDR1 SGHDN, CDR2 FVKESK. This CDR3 region has 16 residues. Sequenced: naive CD4+ T cells from blood. The receptor was isolated from a woman younger than 30 in good health. The V call is TRBV14, the J call TRBJ2-1, with 11 bases identical to TRBD2. The CDR3 protein is CASSSRLAGIINEQFF. The CDR3 DNA is TGTGCCAGCAGCTCGAGACTAGCGGGGATAATCAATGAGCAGTTCTTC.